The 26 T cell receptor beta chains below were found in one sample sequenced in a study of blood T cell repertoires in COVID-19. Using immunoSEQ multiplex PCR, the repertoire was profiled, and TCRdb retains in-frame clones only, with some absent. The table lists about 140,000 clones, 80% to 85% of them singletons. The sequencing sample was made of peripheral blood. The receptor source for this set is a human donor in a cohort sampled during active COVID-19.

The chain uses TRBV23-1 and TRBJ1-1; D is undetermined. TRBV23-1 belongs to the ORF category, with a function that is uncertain. The CDR3 loop spans 14 amino acids. Trimming took off 1 base at V and 4 bases at J, with 10 bases between the two ends. The CDR3 sequence is CASSQFRDSTEAFF. CDR3 nucleotide sequence: TGCGCCAGCAGTCAATTCCGGGATTCCACTGAAGCTTTCTTT.

The chain joins TRBV28 to TRBJ1-5, with D possibly matching TRBD1 (5 bases). There are 15 residues in the CDR3. Germline CDR1 MDHEN, CDR2 SYDVKM. Trimming shortened V by 6 bases and J by 7 bases, and 19 bases separated the two germline ends. In DNA form, the CDR3 reads TGTGCCAGCAGCTTTCGAAGGGGTCAAGGGCAGCCCCAGCATTTT. It is translated as CASSFRRGQGQPQHF.

V gene TRBV2 combines with J gene TRBJ1-1; D is perhaps TRBD1 (6 bases). Trimming took off 7 bases at V and 5 bases at J, with 23 bases between the two ends. Germline-derived CDR1 and CDR2 are SNHLY and FYNNEI. CDR3 length: 16 residues. CDR3 sequence reads: CASKVGPGVRRTEAFF. CDR3 DNA sequence: TGTGCCAGCAAGGTGGGACCAGGGGTAAGGAGGACTGAAGCTTTCTTT.

This chain links TRBV5-1 with TRBJ2-2; D uncertain. The CDR3 runs 13 residues. Germline assignment: CDR1 SGHRS and CDR2 YFSETQ. Trimming removed 4 bases at V and 7 bases at J, with 11 bases between. This CDR3 reads CASSRVTHGELFF. Here the CDR3 DNA reads TGCGCCAGCAGCCGAGTCACCCACGGGGAGCTGTTTTTT.

CDR3 loop: CASSLNEAGFTDTQYF. The CDR3 region has the DNA TGTGCCAGCAGCTTAAATGAAGCGGGATTCACAGATACGCAGTATTTT. The chain joins TRBV7-9 to TRBJ2-3; TRBD2 matches 7 bases. This CDR3 region has 16 residues. Germline lookup yields CDR1 SEHNR and CDR2 FQNEAQ (reference sequence). V lost 2 bases and J lost 2; bases outside the gene matches: 7.

V and J are TRBV5-6 and TRBJ1-5; 10 bases agree with TRBD1. CDR1 and CDR2 (germline): SGHDT, YYEEEE. Trimming removed 4 bases from V and 4 bases from J; junction bases left unmatched: 8. The CDR3 contains 16 residues. CDR3 DNA sequence: TGTGCCAGCAGCCAGGGGACAGGGGCGGGGAATCAGCCCCAGCATTTT. This translates into CASSQGTGAGNQPQHF.

In this sample, this clone turned up a few times. The V call is TRBV9, the J call TRBJ1-2, with no clear D. CDR1 and CDR2 from the germline V gene are SGDLS and YYNGEE. The germline V and J ends were trimmed by 4 bases and 6 bases, with 10 bases remaining between them. This CDR3 region has 12 residues. CDR3 in amino acids: CASSHMGNGYTF. For the CDR3, the DNA is TGTGCCAGCAGCCATATGGGCAATGGCTACACCTTC.

This sequence joins TRBV28 and TRBJ1-5; tentative D call: TRBD1 (5 bases). V lost 6 bases, J lost 7 bases, and 10 bases lay in between. Germline V lookup: CDR1 MDHEN, CDR2 SYDVKM. The CDR3 runs 12 residues. CDR3 nucleotides: TGTGCCAGCAGACCAGGGTCCCAGCCCCAGCATTTT. Translation: CASRPGSQPQHF.

The chain employs TRBV3-1 (or the pseudogene TRBV3-2) and TRBJ1-2, with 7 nucleotides matching TRBD1. Germline V lookup: CDR1 LGHDT, CDR2 YNNKEL (reference sequence). J gave up 5 bases and V 1 base, and 7 bases lay outside the gene matches. The CDR3 covers 15 residues. CDR3 region: CASSQADRVPYGYTF. DNA for the CDR3: TGTGCCAGCAGCCAAGCCGACAGGGTTCCTTATGGCTACACCTTC.

V and J are TRBV29-1 and TRBJ2-1, with 7 bases lining up with TRBD2. The CDR3 contains 14 residues. Germline CDR1 reads SQVTM; CDR2 reads ANQGSEA. V shed 7 bases and J 3 bases; nucleotides not matched to a gene: 9. CDR3 in DNA: TGCAGCGCCGAGGGACTAACGGTCTACAATGAGCAGTTCTTC. Its translation is CSAEGLTVYNEQFF.

The V and J genes are TRBV5-5 and TRBJ1-4, with TRBD1 matching 10 bases. CDR1 and CDR2 (germline): SGHKS, YYEKEE (reference sequence). V shed 1 base and J 8 bases; nucleotides not matched to a gene: 2. The CDR3 length is 14 residues. CDR3 sequence: CASSLLGQGEKLFF. The CDR3 nucleotides read TGTGCCAGCAGCTTGTTGGGACAGGGGGAAAAACTGTTTTTT. Full variable domain (outside the CDR3, taken from reference TRBV5-5 and TRBJ1-4): DAGVTQSPTHLIKTRGQQVTLRCSPISGHKSVSWYQQVLGQGPQFIFQYYEKEERGRGNFPDRFSARQFPNYSSELNVNALLLGDSALYLCASSLLGQGEKLFFGSGTQLSVL.

The rearrangement uses TRBV5-5 and TRBJ2-5; TRBD1 matches 8 bases. The CDR3 consists of 15 residues. Germline lookup yields CDR1 SGHKS and CDR2 YYEKEE (reference sequence). After removal of 2 bases from V and 3 bases from J, the junction contained 6 bases not matched to a gene. The CDR3 DNA is TGTGCCAGCAGCTTAGACTGGGACAGGAAAGAGACCCAGTACTTC. Translated, it gives CASSLDWDRKETQYF.

The chain recombines TRBV7-6 with TRBJ1-3; the D is unclear. Per the germline V gene, CDR1 is SGHVS and CDR2 is FNYEAQ. The V and J ends lost 1 base and 0 bases respectively, with 10 bases between them. The CDR3 loop spans 16 amino acids. CDR3: CASSLGGSNSGNTIYF. CDR3 DNA sequence: TGTGCCAGCAGCTTAGGAGGCAGTAACTCTGGAAACACCATATATTTT.

J is TRBJ2-4 and V is TRBV2, with D perhaps TRBD1 (5 bases). V was clipped by 4 bases and J by 1 base, with 23 bases between them. This CDR3 region has 19 residues. Germline CDR1 is SNHLY and CDR2 is FYNNEI. CDR3 DNA: TGTGCCAGCAGTGTGCCCTCTACCCCGCACAGGCTGGCCAAAAACATTCAGTACTTC. This sequence encodes CASSVPSTPHRLAKNIQYF.

The chain combines TRBV7-2 with TRBJ2-2, with D perhaps matching TRBD2 (6 bases). The CDR3 is 19 residues long. Germline-derived CDR1 and CDR2 are SGHTA and FQGNSA. Trimming stripped 2 bases from V and 1 base from J, with 20 bases between. This CDR3 is CASSLSGFWSNRNTGELFF. The CDR3 coding sequence is TGTGCCAGCAGCTTAAGCGGGTTTTGGTCAAATCGGAACACCGGGGAGCTGTTTTTT.

The DNA of the CDR3 is TGTGCCAGCCGCTATTCAAATGAAAAACTGTTTTTT. Translation gives CASRYSNEKLFF. The J gene is TRBJ1-4, the V gene TRBV6-5; no firm D call. V was trimmed by 8 bases and J by 5 bases, leaving 9 bases between them. Germline CDR1 is MNHEY and CDR2 is SVGAGI. This CDR3 is built from 12 residues.

The chain combines TRBV7-2 with TRBJ2-2, with 9 bases that match TRBD2. Germline CDR1 is SGHTA and CDR2 is FQGNSA. There are 16 residues in the CDR3. After removal of 6 bases from V and 5 bases from J, the junction contained 10 bases not matched to a gene. The CDR3 spells CASRGASGVRTGELFF. Written as DNA, the CDR3 is TGTGCCAGCAGAGGTGCTAGCGGGGTACGAACCGGGGAGCTGTTTTTT.

J is TRBJ2-7 and V is TRBV21-1; the table's D call of TRBD2 was not tested on the DNA. TRBV21-1 is termed a pseudogene. CDR3 length: 13 amino acids. The DNA for the CDR3 is TGTGCCAGCAAACCCCTAGCCGGTCCCGAGCAGTACTTC. This encodes CASKPLAGPEQYF.

The sample holds one count of this clone. The chain has TRBV24-1 and TRBJ2-1, with D possibly TRBD1 on 5 matching bases. CDR3 length: 14 amino acids. CDR1 and CDR2 (germline): KGHDR, SFDVKD. V was clipped by 9 bases and J by 6 bases, with 17 bases between them. The CDR3 nucleotides read TGTGCCACCTCCACAGTGGTGCAGGGCAATGAGCAGTTCTTC. It translates to CATSTVVQGNEQFF.

The chain is built from TRBV9 and TRBJ1-2; 9 bases fit TRBD1. With V trimmed by 0 bases and J by 4 bases, 4 bases remained unmatched. The CDR3 contains 15 residues. Germline V gene data show CDR1 as SGDLS and CDR2 as YYNGEE. CDR3 coding DNA: TGTGCCAGCAGCGTAGCGGGACAGGGATCCTATGGCTACACCTTC. This encodes CASSVAGQGSYGYTF.

A few counts support this clone. V usage is TRBV4-1 and J usage is TRBJ2-4, with 9 bases aligning to TRBD1. CDR3 size: 15 residues. The V segment lost 1 base and the J segment 5 bases; nucleotides outside the gene matches: 3. Germline V CDR1 and CDR2: MGHRA, YSYEKL. In DNA, the CDR3 is TGCGCCAGCAGCCAAGGGGACAGGGTTCAAAACATTCAGTACTTC. It translates to CASSQGDRVQNIQYF.

This clone has just a few counts. The chain combines TRBV19 with TRBJ1-1, with a tentative D call TRBD1 (6 bases). CDR1 and CDR2 (germline): LNHDA, SQIVND (reference sequence). V was clipped by 7 bases and J by 1 base, with 13 bases between them. The CDR3 has 14 amino acids. CDR3 nucleotides: TGTGCCAGTATTACGGACAGTACGAACACTGAAGCTTTCTTT. Translating it yields CASITDSTNTEAFF.

The J gene is TRBJ1-2, the V gene TRBV7-9, with D maybe TRBD1 (5 bases). Germline V gene sequence: CDR1 SEHNR, CDR2 FQNEAQ (reference sequence). Trimming removed 5 bases at V and 7 bases at J, with 17 bases between. CDR3 length: 14 residues. The CDR3, as DNA: TGTGCCAGCAGCAGCCAGGTGCAGGGCGGTGGCTACACCTTC. Translated: CASSSQVQGGGYTF.

The chain uses TRBV18 and TRBJ1-2; D gene unclear. Germline lookup yields CDR1 KGHSH and CDR2 LQKENI. V lost 5 bases and J 8 bases, leaving 9 bases between the germline ends. The CDR3 totals 11 residues. Here the CDR3 DNA reads TGTGCCAGCTCAAAGGAGGTGGGCTACACCTTC. The encoded protein is CASSKEVGYTF.

The V call is TRBV3-1 (or the pseudogene TRBV3-2), the J call TRBJ1-2, with a tentative D call TRBD1 (6 bases). The germline V gene encodes CDR1 LGHDT and CDR2 YNNKEL (reference sequence). Trimming left V 11 bases short and J 2 bases short, with 24 bases between. The CDR3 sequence is 16 residues long. The CDR3 loop is CAAIAPRTANNYGYTF. CDR3 nucleotides: TGTGCCGCCATAGCCCCCCGGACAGCTAACAACTATGGCTACACCTTC.

The rearrangement uses TRBV11-3 and TRBJ2-5; 8 nucleotides match TRBD2. CDR1 SGHNT and CDR2 YENEEA come from the germline V gene. J gave up 3 bases and V 8 bases, and 5 bases lay outside the gene matches. CDR3 length equals 13 residues. CDR3 sequence reads: CASGSSGEETQYF. The CDR3 DNA sequence: TGTGCCAGCGGGAGTAGCGGGGAAGAGACCCAGTACTTC.